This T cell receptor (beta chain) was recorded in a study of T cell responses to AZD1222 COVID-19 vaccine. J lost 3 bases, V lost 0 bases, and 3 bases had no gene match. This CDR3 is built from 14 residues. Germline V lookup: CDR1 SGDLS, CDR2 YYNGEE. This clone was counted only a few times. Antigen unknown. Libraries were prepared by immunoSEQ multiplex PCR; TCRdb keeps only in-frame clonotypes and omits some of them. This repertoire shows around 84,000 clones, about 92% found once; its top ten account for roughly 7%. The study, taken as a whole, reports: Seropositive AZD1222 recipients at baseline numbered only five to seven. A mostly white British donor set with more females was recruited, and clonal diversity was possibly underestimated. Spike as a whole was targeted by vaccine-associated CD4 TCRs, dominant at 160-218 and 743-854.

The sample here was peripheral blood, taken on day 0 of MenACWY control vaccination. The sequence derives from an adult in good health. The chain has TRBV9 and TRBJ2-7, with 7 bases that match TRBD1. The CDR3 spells CASSVGQGFYEQYF. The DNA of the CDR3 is TGTGCCAGCAGCGTAGGACAGGGATTCTACGAGCAGTACTTC.